This entry describes one T cell receptor beta chain. Its specific antigen is unknown. Qualities for individual bases were not recorded, and no much larger clone is one base off. TCRbeta CDR3 regions were amplified from genomic DNA by means of the immunoSEQ Assay, a bias-controlled multiplex PCR. In the source study's methods: Within the assay, amplification of reference gene primers was used to estimate how many nucleated cells each sample contained. To quantify the absolute abundance of each unique TCRbeta CDR3 rearrangement, sequence reads were collapsed and filtered. Productive Simpson clonality was computed per sample as the square root of Simpson's diversity index over productive rearrangements. TCRdb mirrors the immuneACCESS table, restricted to in-frame sequences. Some clones are absent from its copies; in checked studies, under half trace to an unresolved V gene, and the reason for the others is unknown. That table supplies the V and J calls and clone size; D and trimming were determined from the DNA. The sample table contains some 200,000 clones; only one count was recorded for approximately 90% of them. Approximately 6% of the sample rests with the top ten.

The collaborating institutions used their own protocols to collect whole blood in K2EDTA tubes. For TCRbeta analysis, collaborators shipped samples as frozen whole blood, isolated PBMCs, or DNA extracted from either of those sample types. Trimming removed 4 bases from V and 0 bases from J, leaving 10 bases between the germline ends. The cysteine opens and the phenylalanine closes a CDR3 of 15 amino acids. The DNA shown is the 45-base CDR3, in frame from base 1. The CDR1 and CDR2 encoded by the germline V gene (reference sequence) are LNHDA and SQIVND. These data belong to a study of blood T cell repertoires in COVID-19 (TCRdb year 2020). Background for the entire study: Collaborator samples came from the United States, Italy and Spain and covered acute and convalescent phases of COVID-19. The material from the prospective study consisted of cDNA or gDNA derived from T cells, B-cell-depleted T cells, or PBMCs. Deeply sampled blood TCRbeta repertoires from subjects exposed to, actively infected with, or recovered from COVID-19 were included in the dataset. The repertoires were made available in a free public database intended to serve as a resource for research on the immune response to SARS-CoV-2. The samples were drawn from two sources: the first 160 participants of the ongoing ImmuneRACE study, and 1,000 to 1,500 subjects contributed by 6 global collaborators. A de-identified subject ID, COVID-19 status, age in years and sex were almost always included in the sample metadata. Where available, HLA class I and class II types were taken from metadata supplied by the sample provider and were not determined by assay-based typing.

Paper-wide results and their limitations: The quantity of clinical and demographic metadata differed by source and by participant and was supplied without curation.

The V and J genes are TRBV19 and TRBJ1-3; the D gene is unclear. The sequencing input was peripheral blood. The receptor's source is a man aged 35-49 years with active or convalescent COVID-19. CDR3 loop: CASSTDSSSGNTIYF. The sequenced DNA: TGTGCCAGTAGTACGGACTCAAGCTCTGGAAACACCATATATTTT.